Listed below are T cell receptor beta chains from one sample, sequenced in a study of blood T cell repertoires in COVID-19. Profiled with immunoSEQ multiplex PCR; TCRdb holds only in-frame clones, not every one. This table has some 98,000 clones, around 80% appearing once. Sample: peripheral blood. These receptors all stem from a man between 60 and 70 years old with acute or convalescent COVID-19. CDR3s include the opening cysteine and the closing phenylalanine or tryptophan. A D gene is named only where the DNA matches it firmly. Size values are once, few and many counts, or a class for expanded clones, and some rows have none.

len: 16; abundance: .; j_gene: TRBJ1-6; v_gene: TRBV9; d_gene: .; CDR3nt: TGTGCCAGCAGCGTAGAGGCAGGGCCTTATAATTCACCCCTCCACTTT; CDR3aa: CASSVEAGPYNSPLHF
len: 15; abundance: .; j_gene: TRBJ1-6; v_gene: TRBV5-8; d_gene: TRBD1; CDR3nt: TGTGCCAGCAGCTTGTCGGGACAGATTCTTGCACCCCTCCACTTT; CDR3aa: CASSLSGQILAPLHF
len: 16; abundance: .; j_gene: TRBJ1-2; v_gene: TRBV5-4; d_gene: .; CDR3nt: TGTGCCAGCAGCTTGTTTGGCACAGGAAGGTCCTATGGCTACACCTTC; CDR3aa: CASSLFGTGRSYGYTF
len: 12; abundance: .; j_gene: TRBJ2-1; v_gene: TRBV10-3; d_gene: TRBD2; CDR3nt: TGTGCCACCGCTGCCCTAGCGGGGGAGCAGTTCTTC; CDR3aa: CATAALAGEQFF
len: 14; abundance: once; j_gene: TRBJ1-6; v_gene: TRBV2; d_gene: .; CDR3nt: TGTGCCAGCAAGGCGGACATCTATAATTCACCCCTCCACTTT; CDR3aa: CASKADIYNSPLHF
len: 17; abundance: once; j_gene: TRBJ1-6; v_gene: TRBV7-9; d_gene: TRBD1; CDR3nt: TGTGCCAGCAGCTTAGCGGGGACAGGGAGGGTAAATTCACCCCTCCACTTT; CDR3aa: CASSLAGTGRVNSPLHF
len: 15; abundance: .; j_gene: TRBJ2-7; v_gene: TRBV6-5; d_gene: .; CDR3nt: TGTGCCAGCAGGGTTTCGGGAACACACGCCTACGAGCAGTACTTC; CDR3aa: CASRVSGTHAYEQYF
len: 14; abundance: few; j_gene: TRBJ1-2; v_gene: TRBV5-8; d_gene: TRBD1; CDR3nt: TGTGCCAGCAGCTTTCCAGAGGACAGGAATGGCTACACCTTC; CDR3aa: CASSFPEDRNGYTF
len: 15; abundance: .; j_gene: TRBJ2-3; v_gene: TRBV28; d_gene: TRBD1; CDR3nt: TGTGCCAGCAGGACGGGACAGGGGGGAACAGATACGCAGTATTTT; CDR3aa: CASRTGQGGTDTQYF
len: 14; abundance: .; j_gene: TRBJ2-1; v_gene: TRBV7-2; d_gene: .; CDR3nt: TGTGCCAGCAGCACCCCGGGGGTATACAATGAGCAGTTCTTC; CDR3aa: CASSTPGVYNEQFF
len: 14; abundance: .; j_gene: TRBJ1-2; v_gene: TRBV3-1/TRBV3-2; d_gene: TRBD1; CDR3nt: TGTGCCAGCAGCCTACAGGGGCCAGGCTATGGCTACACCTTC; CDR3aa: CASSLQGPGYGYTF
len: 16; abundance: .; j_gene: TRBJ2-7; v_gene: TRBV18; d_gene: TRBD1; CDR3nt: TGTGCCAGCTCACCACCGGGACAGGGGGTCTCCTACGAGCAGTACTTC; CDR3aa: CASSPPGQGVSYEQYF
len: 12; abundance: .; j_gene: TRBJ1-2; v_gene: TRBV6-5; d_gene: .; CDR3nt: TGTGCCAGCAGTTCCACTAGTGGTGGCTACACCTTC; CDR3aa: CASSSTSGGYTF
len: 13; abundance: .; j_gene: TRBJ2-7; v_gene: TRBV29-1; d_gene: .; CDR3nt: TGCAGCGTTGACGGGGGGCAATTGTACGAGCAGTACTTC; CDR3aa: CSVDGGQLYEQYF
len: 14; abundance: .; j_gene: TRBJ1-5; v_gene: TRBV28; d_gene: .; CDR3nt: TGTGCCAGCATGCGGCCCCGGGGCAATCAGCCCCAGCATTTT; CDR3aa: CASMRPRGNQPQHF
len: 14; abundance: .; j_gene: TRBJ1-5; v_gene: TRBV19; d_gene: .; CDR3nt: TGTGCCAGTAGCGTCACAGGCTTCAATCAGCCCCAGCATTTT; CDR3aa: CASSVTGFNQPQHF
len: 15; abundance: .; j_gene: TRBJ1-4; v_gene: TRBV7-2; d_gene: TRBD1; CDR3nt: TGTGCCAGCAGCTCTAGGGGGCTTGCTAATGAAAAACTGTTTTTT; CDR3aa: CASSSRGLANEKLFF
len: 16; abundance: .; j_gene: TRBJ1-4; v_gene: TRBV5-1; d_gene: .; CDR3nt: TGCGCCAGCAGCTTTCAGGGCAGTAGGGCGGATGAAAAACTGTTTTTT; CDR3aa: CASSFQGSRADEKLFF
len: 14; abundance: once; j_gene: TRBJ1-1; v_gene: TRBV6-2/TRBV6-3; d_gene: .; CDR3nt: TGTGCCAGCAGTTACTTCGCAGGGAACACTGAAGCTTTCTTT; CDR3aa: CASSYFAGNTEAFF
len: 13; abundance: few; j_gene: TRBJ1-5; v_gene: TRBV28; d_gene: .; CDR3nt: TGTGCCAGCAGTTTAGACTGGAATCAGCCCCAGCATTTT; CDR3aa: CASSLDWNQPQHF
len: 15; abundance: few; j_gene: TRBJ2-2; v_gene: TRBV29-1; d_gene: .; CDR3nt: TGCAGCGTTACCAACAAGGGGGCGAACACCGGGGAGCTGTTTTTT; CDR3aa: CSVTNKGANTGELFF
len: 12; abundance: .; j_gene: TRBJ1-5; v_gene: TRBV7-9; d_gene: .; CDR3nt: TGTGCCAGCAGCACCGACAGACAGCCCCAGCATTTT; CDR3aa: CASSTDRQPQHF
len: 13; abundance: .; j_gene: TRBJ1-1; v_gene: TRBV29-1; d_gene: .; CDR3nt: TGCAGCGTTGACGGACAAAGGAACACTGAAGCTTTCTTT; CDR3aa: CSVDGQRNTEAFF
len: 12; abundance: .; j_gene: TRBJ2-3; v_gene: TRBV5-6; d_gene: .; CDR3nt: TGTGCCAGCAGCGTAGAGAGGGATACGCAGTATTTT; CDR3aa: CASSVERDTQYF
len: 14; abundance: .; j_gene: TRBJ1-4; v_gene: TRBV7-9; d_gene: TRBD1; CDR3nt: TGTGCCAGCAGCCACGGGACAGGGGATGAAAAACTGTTTTTT; CDR3aa: CASSHGTGDEKLFF
len: 11; abundance: .; j_gene: TRBJ1-5; v_gene: TRBV20-1; d_gene: .; CDR3nt: TGCAGTGCAGGGAGGGGTCAGCCCCAGCATTTT; CDR3aa: CSAGRGQPQHF
len: 13; abundance: once; j_gene: TRBJ1-2; v_gene: TRBV5-6; d_gene: .; CDR3nt: TGTGCCAGCAGCTTGGTTACAGACGATGGCTACACCTTC; CDR3aa: CASSLVTDDGYTF
len: 13; abundance: .; j_gene: TRBJ1-3; v_gene: TRBV28; d_gene: .; CDR3nt: TGTGCCAGCAGTTCCGGGAACGGAAACACCATATATTTT; CDR3aa: CASSSGNGNTIYF
len: 15; abundance: many; j_gene: TRBJ1-6; v_gene: TRBV5-1; d_gene: TRBD1; CDR3nt: TGCGCCAGCAGCTTGAGGGGGCTGGAGAATTCACCCCTCCACTTT; CDR3aa: CASSLRGLENSPLHF
len: 19; abundance: .; j_gene: TRBJ2-4; v_gene: TRBV18; d_gene: TRBD1; CDR3nt: TGTGCCAGCTCACCACCGACAGGGACCACAAACATAGCCAAAAACATTCAGTACTTC; CDR3aa: CASSPPTGTTNIAKNIQYF
len: 15; abundance: few; j_gene: TRBJ2-1; v_gene: TRBV28; d_gene: .; CDR3nt: TGTGCCAGCAACCTACGGACAGCCGTGTACAATGAGCAGTTCTTC; CDR3aa: CASNLRTAVYNEQFF
len: 15; abundance: .; j_gene: TRBJ2-5; v_gene: TRBV7-2; d_gene: .; CDR3nt: TGTGCCAGCAGCTTACGGCGGGTTCGAGAAGAGACCCAGTACTTC; CDR3aa: CASSLRRVREETQYF
len: 15; abundance: .; j_gene: TRBJ2-1; v_gene: TRBV5-4; d_gene: TRBD2; CDR3nt: TGTGCCAGCAGCCCCTCGGGGCGGGGGGGCCCTGAGCAGTTCTTC; CDR3aa: CASSPSGRGGPEQFF
len: 14; abundance: .; j_gene: TRBJ2-2; v_gene: TRBV5-1; d_gene: .; CDR3nt: TGCGCCAGCAGCTATGACAGCCCCACCGGGGAGCTGTTTTTT; CDR3aa: CASSYDSPTGELFF
len: 10; abundance: .; j_gene: TRBJ1-4; v_gene: TRBV23-1; d_gene: .; CDR3nt: TGCGCCAGCAGTCAATTGAGGCTGTTTTTT; CDR3aa: CASSQLRLFF
len: 14; abundance: .; j_gene: TRBJ1-4; v_gene: TRBV3-1/TRBV3-2; d_gene: .; CDR3nt: TGTGCCAGCAGCCGGAAGACAGATAATGAAAAACTGTTTTTT; CDR3aa: CASSRKTDNEKLFF
len: 15; abundance: .; j_gene: TRBJ2-3; v_gene: TRBV27; d_gene: .; CDR3nt: TGTGCCAGCAGTTTATCGTTCCAGGGGAGAGATACGCAGTATTTT; CDR3aa: CASSLSFQGRDTQYF
len: 15; abundance: .; j_gene: TRBJ2-7; v_gene: TRBV11-2; d_gene: .; CDR3nt: TGTGCCAGCAGCTTAGATGGCGGTTTTAGGTACGAGCAGTACTTC; CDR3aa: CASSLDGGFRYEQYF
len: 16; abundance: .; j_gene: TRBJ1-6; v_gene: TRBV5-4; d_gene: .; CDR3nt: TGTGCCAGCAGCTCTGGAGGGAGCTCCTATAATTCACCCCTCCACTTT; CDR3aa: CASSSGGSSYNSPLHF
len: 16; abundance: .; j_gene: TRBJ2-2; v_gene: TRBV28; d_gene: TRBD2; CDR3nt: TGTGCCAGCAGTTCCGAACTAGCGGGGGGTTCGGGGGAGCTGTTTTTT; CDR3aa: CASSSELAGGSGELFF
len: 17; abundance: .; j_gene: TRBJ2-2; v_gene: TRBV3-1/TRBV3-2; d_gene: TRBD1; CDR3nt: TGTGCCAGCAGCACCGGGACAGGGGGTGCGAACACCGGGGAGCTGTTTTTT; CDR3aa: CASSTGTGGANTGELFF
len: 14; abundance: .; j_gene: TRBJ1-1; v_gene: TRBV6-6; d_gene: TRBD1; CDR3nt: TGTGCCAGCAGAAGTCGACAGGGCCCCACTGAAGCTTTCTTT; CDR3aa: CASRSRQGPTEAFF
len: 12; abundance: once; j_gene: TRBJ2-3; v_gene: TRBV7-2; d_gene: .; CDR3nt: TGTGCCAGCACCCCCCCGGGAGATACGCAGTATTTT; CDR3aa: CASTPPGDTQYF
len: 15; abundance: .; j_gene: TRBJ1-6; v_gene: TRBV6-1; d_gene: TRBD1; CDR3nt: TGTGCCAGCAGTGAACAAGGACAGGTTAATTCACCCCTCCACTTT; CDR3aa: CASSEQGQVNSPLHF
len: 13; abundance: .; j_gene: TRBJ1-1; v_gene: TRBV5-6; d_gene: .; CDR3nt: TGTGCCAGCAGCTTGTCTAGATACACTGAAGCTTTCTTT; CDR3aa: CASSLSRYTEAFF
len: 16; abundance: .; j_gene: TRBJ2-7; v_gene: TRBV19; d_gene: TRBD1; CDR3nt: TGTGCCAGTAGTAGAGGGGCGGGACAGGGTTCCTACGAGCAGTACTTC; CDR3aa: CASSRGAGQGSYEQYF
len: 16; abundance: .; j_gene: TRBJ1-2; v_gene: TRBV5-6; d_gene: .; CDR3nt: TGTGCCAGCAGCCACTTCGACCCCGGGGGAACCTATGGCTACACCTTC; CDR3aa: CASSHFDPGGTYGYTF
len: 14; abundance: .; j_gene: TRBJ1-3; v_gene: TRBV5-1; d_gene: .; CDR3nt: TGCGCCAGCAGCTTGGCAGACTCTGGAAACACCATATATTTT; CDR3aa: CASSLADSGNTIYF
len: 18; abundance: .; j_gene: TRBJ2-3; v_gene: TRBV4-1; d_gene: TRBD1; CDR3nt: TGCGCCAGCAGCCAAGAAGTACCACGGGACAGCTTCGCAGATACGCAGTATTTT; CDR3aa: CASSQEVPRDSFADTQYF
len: 16; abundance: .; j_gene: TRBJ1-1; v_gene: TRBV28; d_gene: TRBD1; CDR3nt: TGTGCCAGCAGTTCAGAAGACAGGGGGGAGAACACTGAAGCTTTCTTT; CDR3aa: CASSSEDRGENTEAFF
len: 13; abundance: .; j_gene: TRBJ1-2; v_gene: TRBV5-6; d_gene: TRBD1; CDR3nt: TGTGCCAGCAGCCAACAGGGGATCTATGGCTACACCTTC; CDR3aa: CASSQQGIYGYTF
len: 16; abundance: .; j_gene: TRBJ1-1; v_gene: TRBV5-1; d_gene: TRBD1; CDR3nt: TGCGCCAGCAGCTTGGGGACAGGGGCTTTGAACACTGAAGCTTTCTTT; CDR3aa: CASSLGTGALNTEAFF
len: 15; abundance: .; j_gene: TRBJ2-7; v_gene: TRBV28; d_gene: TRBD1; CDR3nt: TGTGCCAGCAGTACTCGACAGGGGGTATCCTACGAGCAGTACTTC; CDR3aa: CASSTRQGVSYEQYF
len: 15; abundance: .; j_gene: TRBJ1-2; v_gene: TRBV28; d_gene: .; CDR3nt: TGTGCCAGCACCCTCAACCAGGTCCTTTCTTATGGCTACACCTTC; CDR3aa: CASTLNQVLSYGYTF
len: 14; abundance: .; j_gene: TRBJ1-5; v_gene: TRBV28; d_gene: TRBD1; CDR3nt: TGTGCCAGCAGGACACAGGGGGCGGGACAGCCCCAGCATTTT; CDR3aa: CASRTQGAGQPQHF
len: 17; abundance: .; j_gene: TRBJ2-1; v_gene: TRBV5-1; d_gene: TRBD2; CDR3nt: TGCGCCAGCAGCTTTGCGCGGGGGGGCCACCTTTACAATGAGCAGTTCTTC; CDR3aa: CASSFARGGHLYNEQFF
len: 18; abundance: .; j_gene: TRBJ2-6; v_gene: TRBV7-2; d_gene: TRBD2; CDR3nt: TGTGCCAGCAGCCTGGGACTAGCGGGGGTTGGTGGGGCCAACGTCCTGACTTTC; CDR3aa: CASSLGLAGVGGANVLTF
len: 15; abundance: .; j_gene: TRBJ1-2; v_gene: TRBV28; d_gene: .; CDR3nt: TGTGCCAGCAGTCCCGGACGGGGAACTAACTATGGCTACACCTTC; CDR3aa: CASSPGRGTNYGYTF
len: 15; abundance: .; j_gene: TRBJ2-7; v_gene: TRBV19; d_gene: TRBD1; CDR3nt: TGTGCCAGTAGTATAGCGCGGACAGGGTCCTACGAGCAGTACTTC; CDR3aa: CASSIARTGSYEQYF